This T cell receptor (beta chain) was observed in a study of CXCR3-negative and CXCR3-positive naive CD8 T cells. Study background: Cumulative TRB read yield was roughly 150 million, averaging about 1.5 +/- 0.3 million per library.

About this clonotype: Its antigen is not identified.

The V gene's germline CDR1 is SGHAT and CDR2 FQNNGV. The CDR3 consists of 15 residues. Study conclusions and caveats: Memory CD8+ cells showed much lower diversity, while both naive subsets were comparably high. The TRB CDR3s that CXCR3-positive naive cells carried were more hydrophobic than those of CXCR3-negative naive cells. Because surface CD5 did not distinguish the naive subsets, TCR strength was inferred from TRB CDR3 properties.

UMI-labeled TRB cDNA libraries were prepared by 5' RACE. TCRdb processed the 5' RACE reads again and assigns one entry to each CDR3 protein, with no DNA. The table for this sample gives some 150,000 distinct CDR3 sequences. Naive CD8+ T cells had a CD45RO-CCR7+CD27+CD95- phenotype. This TCR came from a human donor in good health. Some clones in this sample may be carry-over from other donors' samples. The sequencing input was naive CXCR3+ CD8+ T cells from blood. The subset is: CD45RO-CCR7+CD27+CD95- naive CD8+ T cells expressing CXCR3 (TNR3+). The chain is built from TRBV11-2 and TRBJ1-5. The CDR3 reads CASSLDLGSNQPQHF.